The T cell receptor beta chain under discussion was sequenced for a study of neurological immune-mediated disorders. Time point specified: longitudinal time-point 3. CDR1 is DFQATT, CDR2 SNEGSKA, per germline (reference sequence). The CDR3 has 13 amino acids. The junction had 8 bases not matched to a gene; V was cut back by 6 bases and J by 3 bases. The table lists this clonotype with many counts. TCRdb independently ran MiXCR on the 5' RACE reads; one entry per CDR3 protein. The table has 85,000 to 110,000 distinct CDR3 sequences, about a tenth seen once; the top ten hold 3.1%. The chain carries TRBV20-1 and TRBJ2-7; 7 bases are a match to TRBD1. Sequencing was done on a sample of PBMCs. The source is a female donor with HTLV-1-associated myelopathy (HAM/TSP). The CDR3 nucleotides read TGCAGTGCCGAGGCCGGGACAGACTACGAGCAGTACTTC. This codes for CSAEAGTDYEQYF.